This record concerns one T cell receptor (beta chain) sequence. Time point specified: blood at routine non-recurrence follow-up after resection. The record originates from a study of spatial heterogeneity in lung cancer. Study information: Each time, sequencing found more beta-chain sequences than alpha-chain sequences.

TCRdb passed the 5' RACE reads through MiXCR, listing each CDR3 protein once. Here the sample spans about 70,000 distinct CDR3 sequences, around 8.9% being singletons. The specimen was PBMCs, collected at follow-up. The receptor was derived from a female donor with early-stage non-small cell lung cancer.

CDR3 nucleotide sequence: TGTGCCAGCAGCCAAGATTCGGGGGATCCTCCGGATACGCAGTATTTT. Its translation: CASSQDSGDPPDTQYF. The chain carries TRBV14 and TRBJ2-3, with a weak D call TRBD2 (6 bases). The germline V and J ends were trimmed by 0 bases and 6 bases, with 16 bases remaining between them. The CDR3 runs to 16 residues. CDR1 is SGHDN, CDR2 FVKESK, per germline.